This T cell receptor (beta chain) stems from a study of control samples from healthy donors and cancer patients. Libraries were prepared by immunoSEQ multiplex PCR; TCRdb keeps only in-frame clonotypes and omits some of them. The sample lists 95,000 to 130,000 clones; 88% were seen once. Deletions cut 5 bases from V and 2 bases from J, with 9 bases between. CDR3 length: 13 amino acids. Germline V gene data show CDR1 as SGHRS and CDR2 as YFSETQ. This rearrangement joins TRBV5-1 to TRBJ2-3; D unresolved. The TCR originated in a woman aged 70-85 years in good health. The sample consisted of blood. DNA of the CDR3: TGCGCCAGCAGAACAGTGGCCACAGATACGCAGTATTTT. As protein: CASRTVATDTQYF.